The 21 T cell receptor beta chains presented below share a single source sample, sequenced in a study of memory CD8 T cells in hepatitis C reinfection. Time point here: pre-reinfection, 55 to 20 weeks before reinfection detection. Sorted cells were sequenced directly ex vivo without any in vitro expansion. Using immunoSEQ multiplex PCR, the repertoire was profiled, and TCRdb retains in-frame clones only, with some absent. The table shows 50,000 or so clones, with roughly 89% occurring only once. Sequencing was done on a sample of naive CD8+ T cells sorted from blood. These receptors were obtained from a man aged 18 to 35 with hepatitis C virus infection.

The gene calls are TRBV29-1 and TRBJ2-7, with TRBD2 matching 10 bases. This CDR3 region has 12 residues. Looked up from germline, CDR1 is SQVTM and CDR2 is ANQGSEA. V dropped 7 bases and J dropped 3; count of bases not matched to a gene: 3. The CDR3 loop reads CSALAGDYEQYF. CDR3 nucleotides: TGCAGCGCCCTAGCGGGAGACTACGAGCAGTACTTC.

Details on this clone: The sample holds other DNA sequences that translate to the same CDR3. V is TRBV2 and J is TRBJ2-7; 7 positions match TRBD2. V shed 7 bases and J 2 bases; nucleotides not matched to a gene: 2. This CDR3 has 12 amino acids. From germline, CDR1 is SNHLY and CDR2 FYNNEI. This CDR3 reads CASTRGAYEQYF. In nucleotides, the CDR3 is TGTGCCAGCACACGGGGGGCCTACGAGCAGTACTTC.

The chain employs TRBV27 and TRBJ1-1, with D perhaps TRBD1 (5 bases). The ends were cut back, 3 bases at V and 1 base at J, with 6 bases in the middle. From germline, CDR1 is MNHEY and CDR2 SMNVEV (reference sequence). This CDR3 region has 13 residues. CDR3 in DNA: TGTGCCAGCAGTTTCACAGGGAACACTGAAGCTTTCTTT. It codes for CASSFTGNTEAFF.

This clone appeared a few times. The chain uses TRBV5-1 and TRBJ2-7; 7 positions match TRBD1. The CDR3 sequence is 16 residues long. V shed 1 base and J 6 bases; nucleotides not matched to a gene: 13. CDR1 is SGHRS, CDR2 YFSETQ, per germline. The DNA for the CDR3 is TGCGCCAGCAGCTTGAAGGGGCAGGGGGTGCTTAGCGAGCAGTACTTC. Its translation is CASSLKGQGVLSEQYF.

The rearrangement links TRBV6-4 to TRBJ2-2; D remains unclear. The germline V gene has CDR1 MRHNA and CDR2 SNTAGT. The CDR3 contains 13 residues. V was cut by 0 bases and J by 9 bases, with 8 bases left in between. CDR3 coding DNA: TGTGCCAGCAGTGACTCGATGGGCCGGGAGCTGTTTTTT. Translated, it gives CASSDSMGRELFF.

The chain joins TRBV7-9 to TRBJ2-5, with TRBD2 identical over 8 bases. The better agreement between TRBJ2-7 and the DNA end casts doubt on the J call. Germline loops: CDR1 SEHNR, CDR2 FQNEAQ (reference sequence). The CDR3 totals 17 residues. CDR3 residues: CASSPPGGERERYEQYF. CDR3 DNA sequence: TGTGCCAGCAGCCCCCCCGGGGGGGAGCGGGAGCGCTACGAGCAGTACTTC.

The rearrangement links TRBV5-1 to TRBJ2-7; D is ambiguous. V dropped 0 bases and J dropped 6 bases, with 7 bases sitting between them. This CDR3 spans 12 amino acids. CDR1 and CDR2 (germline): SGHRS, YFSETQ. CDR3 DNA sequence: TGCGCCAGCAGCTTGGCCCCGGGCGAGCAGTACTTC. It encodes CASSLAPGEQYF.

The rearrangement links TRBV2 to TRBJ2-3, with 12 nucleotides matching TRBD2. Germline lookup yields CDR1 SNHLY and CDR2 FYNNEI. V gave up 4 bases and J gave up 2 bases; unmatched junction bases: 16. This CDR3 has 20 residues. CDR3 sequence (DNA): TGTGCCAGCAGTGTGCTAGAGGGGCTAGCGGGGGGGTTAACCACAGATACGCAGTATTTT. Translated, it gives CASSVLEGLAGGLTTDTQYF. The variable domain in full, completed from reference TRBV2 and TRBJ2-3, reads EPEVTQTPSHQVTQMGQEVILRCVPISNHLYFYWYRQILGQKVEFLVSFYNNEISEKSEIFDDQFSVERPDGSNFTLKIRSTKLEDSAMYFCASSVLEGLAGGLTTDTQYFGPGTRLTVL.

V is TRBV10-2 and J is TRBJ2-7, with 7 bases identical to TRBD1. In germline, CDR1 is WSHSY, CDR2 SAAADI. CDR3 length: 14 residues. With V trimmed by 6 bases and J by 0 bases, 5 bases remained unmatched. Here the CDR3 DNA reads TGCGCCAGCAGGATCCGGGACAGCTCCTACGAGCAGTACTTC. Protein sequence: CASRIRDSSYEQYF.

This chain connects TRBV4-1 to TRBJ2-1; 11 positions agree with TRBD2. This CDR3 comprises 16 residues. The ends lost 1 base at V and 9 bases at J; junction bases unmatched: 8. Germline loops: CDR1 MGHRA, CDR2 YSYEKL. CDR3 loop: CASSQGLAGRSSEQFF. Written as DNA, the CDR3 is TGCGCCAGCAGCCAAGGACTAGCGGGACGAAGCAGTGAGCAGTTCTTC.

The rearrangement joins TRBV7-9 to TRBJ2-1, with 8 bases fitting TRBD1. Germline V gene data show CDR1 as SEHNR and CDR2 as FQNEAQ (reference sequence). The CDR3 contains 16 residues. The V gene end was trimmed by 5 bases and the J gene end by 3 bases; junction bases not matched to a gene: 9. The CDR3 here is CASSRLRTGLYNEQFF. Written as DNA, the CDR3 is TGTGCCAGCAGCCGTTTAAGGACAGGGCTCTACAATGAGCAGTTCTTC. The whole variable domain, filled in from reference TRBV7-9 and TRBJ2-1, reads DTGVSQNPRHKITKRGQNVTFRCDPISEHNRLYWYRQTLGQGPEFLTYFQNEAQLEKSRLLSDRFSAERPKGSFSTLEIQRTEQGDSAMYLCASSRLRTGLYNEQFFGPGTRLTVL.

This clone occurred once. The genes are TRBV5-5 and TRBJ1-2, with D perhaps TRBD1 (5 bases). This CDR3 is 13 amino acids long. From germline, CDR1 is SGHKS and CDR2 YYEKEE (reference sequence). V dropped 0 bases and J dropped 8 bases, with 11 bases sitting between them. In DNA, the CDR3 is TGTGCCAGCAGCTTGGGACAGTGGGGAGGCTACACCTTC. Residues: CASSLGQWGGYTF.

The chain employs TRBV19 and TRBJ2-5; 9 bases align to TRBD2. CDR3 size: 16 residues. The junction had 8 bases not matched to a gene; V was cut back by 3 bases and J by 3 bases. From germline, CDR1 is LNHDA and CDR2 SQIVND (reference sequence). The CDR3 coding sequence is TGTGCCAGTAGTATTGTAGCGGGAGCCCTGGAAGAGACCCAGTACTTC. This translates into CASSIVAGALEETQYF. Using reference TRBV19 and TRBJ2-5 for the parts outside the CDR3, the full variable domain is DGGITQSPKYLFRKEGQNVTLSCEQNLNHDAMYWYRQDPGQGLRLIYYSQIVNDFQKGDIAEGYSVSREKKESFPLTVTSAQKNPTAFYLCASSIVAGALEETQYFGPGTRLLVL.

The rearrangement links TRBV4-1 to TRBJ1-4, with 9 bases fitting TRBD1. J lost 7 bases, V lost 4 bases, and 4 bases had no gene match. Germline CDR1 MGHRA, CDR2 YSYEKL. The CDR3 runs to 14 residues. DNA of the CDR3: TGCGCCAGCAGCCCCACGGGACAGGGTGAAAAACTGTTTTTT. Amino acids: CASSPTGQGEKLFF.

This chain connects TRBV6-5 to TRBJ1-1, with D hard to call. The CDR3 covers 12 residues. Looked up from germline, CDR1 is MNHEY and CDR2 is SVGAGI. The germline V and J ends were trimmed by 2 bases and 3 bases, with 4 bases remaining between them. The CDR3 reads CASSYGDTEAFF. CDR3 sequence (DNA): TGTGCCAGCAGTTACGGAGACACTGAAGCTTTCTTT.

The V call is TRBV9, the J call TRBJ1-1; possible D gene TRBD1, 5 bases. The germline CDR1 and CDR2 sequences are SGDLS and YYNGEE. The CDR3 has 14 amino acids. Trimming stripped 4 bases from V and 1 base from J, with 11 bases between. This chain's CDR3 is CASSRWGGNTEAFF. The CDR3 DNA reads TGTGCCAGCAGCCGCTGGGGGGGGAACACTGAAGCTTTCTTT.

The V call is TRBV29-1, the J call TRBJ1-2, with 7 bases identical to TRBD1. The length of the CDR3 is 14 residues. V lost 4 bases to trimming and J lost 8 bases; unmatched junction nucleotides: 13. In germline, CDR1 is SQVTM, CDR2 ANQGSEA. CDR3 coding DNA: TGCAGCGTTGTTACAGGGGTTAGCGAGAGCGGCTACACCTTC. This gives the protein CSVVTGVSESGYTF.

The V and J genes are TRBV6-5 and TRBJ2-1; 14 bases align to TRBD2. Germline CDR1 MNHEY, CDR2 SVGAGI. The CDR3 covers 16 residues. Trimming took 0 bases from V and 8 from J; bases not matched to a gene: 3. CDR3: CASSYSSGLAGDEQFF. Written as DNA, the CDR3 is TGTGCCAGCAGTTACTCCTCGGGACTAGCGGGGGATGAGCAGTTCTTC.

Here the CDR3 reads CSVDRSYNEQFF. DNA for the CDR3: TGCAGCGTTGACAGAAGCTACAATGAGCAGTTCTTC. The chain is built from TRBV29-1 and TRBJ2-1; D ambiguous. The CDR3 extends over 12 amino acids. In germline, CDR1 is SQVTM, CDR2 ANQGSEA. The germline V and J ends were trimmed by 3 bases and 3 bases, with 6 bases remaining between them.

The gene calls are TRBV5-4 and TRBJ2-7; TRBD2 aligns across 9 bases. Per germline, CDR1 SGHNT and CDR2 YYREEE (reference sequence). The CDR3 has 14 amino acids. After removal of 3 bases from V and 5 bases from J, the junction contained 6 bases not matched to a gene. CDR3 in DNA: TGTGCCAGCAGCTGGGCGGGGGGGCTGAACGAGCAGTACGTC. This translates into CASSWAGGLNEQYV.

The V and J genes are TRBV5-1 and TRBJ2-1; TRBD2 agrees at 11 bases. The CDR3 is made up of 15 amino acids. J was trimmed by 4 bases and V by 5 bases; bases with no gene match: 5. Germline V gene lookup returns CDR1 SGHRS and CDR2 YFSETQ. Written as DNA, the CDR3 is TGCGCCAGCAGTGATGGGACTAGCGGTTACAATGAGCAGTTCTTC. Protein sequence: CASSDGTSGYNEQFF.